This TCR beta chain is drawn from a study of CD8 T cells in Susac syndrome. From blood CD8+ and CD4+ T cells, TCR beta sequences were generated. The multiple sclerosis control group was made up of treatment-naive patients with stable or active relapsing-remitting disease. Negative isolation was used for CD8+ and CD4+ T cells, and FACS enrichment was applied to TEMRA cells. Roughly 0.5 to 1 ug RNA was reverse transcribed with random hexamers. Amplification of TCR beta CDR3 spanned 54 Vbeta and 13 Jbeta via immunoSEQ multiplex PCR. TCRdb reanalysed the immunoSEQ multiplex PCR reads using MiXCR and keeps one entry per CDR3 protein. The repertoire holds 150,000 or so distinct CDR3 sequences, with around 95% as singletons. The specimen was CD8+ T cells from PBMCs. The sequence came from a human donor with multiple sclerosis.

Here the CDR3 DNA reads TGTGCCAGCAGCGTAGCAGAAGGTGAAGCTTTCTTT. Its protein is CASSVAEGEAFF. The chain is built from TRBV9 and TRBJ1-1; D gene unclear. Germline CDR1 SGDLS, CDR2 YYNGEE. Deletions cut 0 bases from V and 7 bases from J, with 7 bases between. This CDR3 spans 12 amino acids.